The 8 T cell receptor beta chains below come from one sample, sequenced in a study of regulatory T cells in long-lasting Graves disease. The time point denotes: newly diagnosed GD, antithyroid drugs for less than 3 months. The TCR library was made from RNA that had been extracted from PBMCs in TRIzol. Libraries of TCR beta came from iRepertoire HTBI primers plus Arm-PCR of CDR3 regions. TCRdb recomputed calls from the multiplex PCR reads with MiXCR, one row per CDR3 protein. Seen here are roughly 520,000 distinct CDR3 sequences, around 12% observed once, and the top ten hold approximately 9.6%. These records were also assigned to another study, of T cells in Graves' hyperthyroidism and ophthalmopathy.

The sample here was peripheral blood mononuclear cells (PBMCs), taken at new diagnosis, from a patient treated with antithyroid drugs. All receptors derive from a woman aged 25-40 years with Graves disease.

There are many counts of this clonotype. V usage is TRBV11-3 and J usage is TRBJ2-3; TRBD1 aligns across 7 bases. V trimming: 2 bases; J trimming: 6 bases; junction bases outside the gene matches: 11. CDR1 and CDR2 (germline): SGHNT, YENEEA. The CDR3 extends over 16 amino acids. The CDR3 DNA reads as TGTGCCAGCAGCTTAAAAAACAGGGGTGGCTCGGATACGCAGTATTTT. Its translation: CASSLKNRGGSDTQYF.

This clonotype has at least ten counts. The rearrangement uses TRBV12-3 or TRBV12-4 and TRBJ2-7; D perhaps matches TRBD1 (6 bases). The germline V and J ends were trimmed by 5 bases and 2 bases, with 13 bases remaining between them. The CDR3 consists of 14 residues. DNA for the CDR3: TGTGCCAGCAGTATCCAGGGGCAAACCTACGAGCAGTACTTC. Translation: CASSIQGQTYEQYF.

This clonotype was detected ten times or more. The genes are TRBV20-1 and TRBJ1-1; no clear D. CDR3 length equals 14 residues. V lost 1 base to trimming and J lost 1 base, with 10 bases between them. CDR1 is DFQATT, CDR2 SNEGSKA, per germline (reference sequence). The CDR3, as DNA: TGCAGTGCTAGAGGGCGGGGTCGGAACACTGAAGCTTTCTTT. Protein sequence: CSARGRGRNTEAFF.

This clonotype was seen repeatedly, ten times or more. This rearrangement joins TRBV3-1 to TRBJ2-1, with D maybe TRBD2 (6 bases). CDR1 and CDR2 from the germline V gene are LGHDT and YNNKEL (reference sequence). V lost 1 base, J lost 0 bases, and 10 bases lay in between. CDR3 size: 16 residues. CDR3 residues: CASSQVTGLSYNEQFF. CDR3 nucleotides: TGTGCCAGCAGCCAAGTTACGGGACTCTCCTACAATGAGCAGTTCTTC.

This clonotype showed up just a few times. J is TRBJ2-2 and V is TRBV9, with 8 bases lining up with TRBD2. Germline trimming cut 3 bases from V and 7 bases from J; bases unmatched to any gene: 14. The CDR3 consists of 17 residues. Germline loops: CDR1 SGDLS, CDR2 YYNGEE. In DNA form, the CDR3 reads TGTGCCAGCAGCGGTAGCGGGAAGCATCATAGGGGCGGGGAGCTGTTTTTT. Amino acids: CASSGSGKHHRGGELFF.

This clonotype has a handful of counts. CDR3 DNA: TGCAGCGTTGGGGGGCAGGGCGATGAAAAACTGTTTTTT. Amino acid sequence: CSVGGQGDEKLFF. The genes are TRBV29-1 and TRBJ1-4; D is possibly TRBD1 (6 bases). CDR3 size: 13 residues. V shed 4 bases and J shed 6 bases, with 12 bases lying between them. Germline CDR1 and CDR2: SQVTM and ANQGSEA.

Comment on this clonotype: A much larger clone lies one base from this, so it may be a read error. The rearrangement joins TRBV2 to TRBJ1-4, with D perhaps matching TRBD1 (5 bases). Germline loops: CDR1 SNHLY, CDR2 FYNNEI. The V gene lost 3 bases and the J gene lost 12 bases, with 17 bases spanning the gap. The CDR3 runs to 14 residues. The CDR3 loop reads CASSDPRRDEELFF. The CDR3 nucleotides are TGTGCCAGCAGTGATCCCAGGCGGGACGAAGAACTGTTTTTT.

This clonotype occurred many times. The chain employs TRBV13 and TRBJ2-3, with D possibly being TRBD1 (6 bases). V shed 5 bases and J shed 3 bases, with 24 bases lying between them. The CDR3 length is 18 residues. The germline CDR1 and CDR2 sequences are PRHDT and FYEKMQ (reference sequence). In DNA form, the CDR3 reads TGTGCCAGCAGCCGGAAAATACAGGGAGTGGGTCATACAGATACGCAGTATTTT. Its protein product is CASSRKIQGVGHTDTQYF.